The 18 T cell receptor beta chains listed next were all sequenced from one sample in a study of blood T cell repertoires in COVID-19. The protocol was immunoSEQ multiplex PCR, while the TCRdb copy is restricted to in-frame clones and leaves out a portion. This sample has about 87,000 clones, with around 87% found just once. Sequences were obtained from peripheral blood. These receptors all come from a woman older than 75 with acute or convalescent COVID-19.

The table lists this clone with a count of one. This rearrangement joins TRBV4-2 to TRBJ1-5, with TRBD1 identical over 9 bases. The CDR3 consists of 14 residues. Germline V gene sequence: CDR1 LGHNA, CDR2 YNFKEQ. Losses at the gene ends were 4 bases for V and 7 bases for J; bases not matched to a gene: 5. The CDR3 sequence is CASSPTGGDQPQHF. CDR3 nucleotides: TGTGCCAGCAGCCCGACAGGGGGAGACCAGCCCCAGCATTTT.

CDR3 sequence: CASSPRDLLNTGELFF. The CDR3, as DNA: TGTGCCAGCAGCCCCCGGGACTTACTGAACACCGGGGAGCTGTTTTTT. The chain carries TRBV7-3 and TRBJ2-2; the D gene is possibly TRBD2 (6 bases). In germline, CDR1 is SGHTA, CDR2 FQGTGA. Between the trimmed V and J ends, which lost 5 bases and 1 base, there was a span of 14 bases. The length of the CDR3 is 16 residues. The variable domain in full, with the rest retrieved from reference TRBV7-3 and TRBJ2-2, is GAGVSQTPSNKVTEKGKYVELRCDPISGHTALYWYRQSLGQGPEFLIYFQGTGAADDSGLPNDRFFAVRPEGSVSTLKIQRTERGDSAVYLCASSPRDLLNTGELFFGEGSRLTVL.

The V gene is TRBV5-1, the J gene TRBJ2-7; possibly TRBD2 for D (6 bases). V gave up 0 bases and J gave up 3 bases, with 22 bases separating them. Germline assignment: CDR1 SGHRS and CDR2 YFSETQ. The CDR3 runs to 18 residues. CDR3 sequence reads: CASSLGLAGFRSYYEQYF. The CDR3 DNA is TGCGCCAGCAGCTTGGGACTCGCGGGATTCCGATCGTACTACGAGCAGTACTTC.

The chain links TRBV19 to TRBJ2-7, with 8 nucleotides matching TRBD1. The CDR3 has 15 amino acids. Germline V gene data show CDR1 as LNHDA and CDR2 as SQIVND (reference sequence). Losses at the gene ends were 0 bases for V and 7 bases for J; bases not matched to a gene: 8. The CDR3 coding sequence is TGTGCCAGTAGTATAGAGAGGACAGGGAGGAGTGAGCAGTACTTC. Translating it yields CASSIERTGRSEQYF.

J is TRBJ2-2 and V is TRBV5-1, with TRBD2 as a possible D gene (6 bases). V dropped 4 bases and J dropped 2 bases, with 12 bases sitting between them. The CDR3 is 15 residues long. Per the germline V gene, CDR1 is SGHRS and CDR2 is YFSETQ. CDR3 protein: CASSLKLANTGELFF. CDR3 nucleotide sequence: TGCGCCAGCAGCCTTAAACTAGCAAACACCGGGGAGCTGTTTTTT.

The chain combines TRBV18 with TRBJ1-1, with 11 bases identical to TRBD1. This CDR3 contains 14 residues. CDR1 and CDR2 (germline): KGHSH, LQKENI. Losses at the gene ends were 5 bases for V and 5 bases for J; bases not matched to a gene: 4. CDR3 sequence reads: CASSSGQGETEAFF. CDR3 nucleotides: TGTGCCAGCTCATCGGGACAGGGGGAAACTGAAGCTTTCTTT.

This chain joins TRBV19 and TRBJ2-1, with D perhaps TRBD2 (6 bases). V dropped 7 bases and J dropped 9 bases, with 19 bases sitting between them. This CDR3 has 14 residues. Germline lookup yields CDR1 LNHDA and CDR2 SQIVND (reference sequence). CDR3 coding DNA: TGTGCCAGTACCGCACCTGGAGGGCGAAGTGAGCAGTTCTTC. Protein product: CASTAPGGRSEQFF. The entire variable domain, with the rest obtained from reference TRBV19 and TRBJ2-1, is as follows: DGGITQSPKYLFRKEGQNVTLSCEQNLNHDAMYWYRQDPGQGLRLIYYSQIVNDFQKGDIAEGYSVSREKKESFPLTVTSAQKNPTAFYLCASTAPGGRSEQFFGPGTRLTVL.

The chain recombines TRBV7-9 with TRBJ1-5, with no clear D. The CDR3 is 14 residues long. Germline V gives CDR1 SEHNR, CDR2 FQNEAQ (reference sequence). The germline V and J ends were trimmed by 5 bases and 5 bases, with 13 bases remaining between them. The CDR3 loop is CASSRAGIDQPQHF. The CDR3, as DNA: TGTGCCAGCAGCCGGGCGGGGATAGATCAGCCCCAGCATTTT. The full variable domain, rest sourced from reference TRBV7-9 and TRBJ1-5, is DTGVSQNPRHKITKRGQNVTFRCDPISEHNRLYWYRQTLGQGPEFLTYFQNEAQLEKSRLLSDRFSAERPKGSFSTLEIQRTEQGDSAMYLCASSRAGIDQPQHFGDGTRLSIL.

This clone was counted a few times. The chain carries TRBV18 and TRBJ1-1; D is unresolved. V was clipped by 1 base and J by 6 bases, with 9 bases between them. The germline CDR1 and CDR2 sequences are KGHSH and LQKENI. The CDR3 consists of 13 residues. CDR3 DNA: TGTGCCAGCTCACCACGGAGGGATGCTGAAGCTTTCTTT. This gives the protein CASSPRRDAEAFF.

The genes are TRBV11-2 and TRBJ1-2; TRBD1 matches 7 bases. CDR1 and CDR2 from the germline V gene are SGHAT and FQNNGV. The CDR3 has 15 amino acids. The V gene end was trimmed by 4 bases and the J gene end by 5 bases; junction bases not matched to a gene: 10. This CDR3 is CASSSRTGRDYGYTF. CDR3 nucleotide sequence: TGTGCCAGCAGCTCCCGGACAGGTCGGGATTATGGCTACACCTTC.

The chain has TRBV12-5 and TRBJ1-1; D not resolved. CDR1 is LGHNT and CDR2 is FRNRAP in the germline V gene. The CDR3 sequence is 13 residues long. The V end lost 8 bases, the J end lost 4 bases, and 14 bases lay between the germline ends. The CDR3 region has the DNA TGTGCTAGTTGGTCGGGGTCCGGCACTGAAGCTTTCTTT. Protein product: CASWSGSGTEAFF.

This rearrangement joins TRBV30 to TRBJ1-2; maybe TRBD1 (6 bases). CDR3 length: 13 amino acids. Germline CDR1 reads GTSNPN; CDR2 reads SVGIG (reference sequence). V lost 5 bases, J lost 4 bases, and 14 bases lay in between. CDR3 residues: CAWYRTGIYGYTF. The CDR3 region has the DNA TGTGCCTGGTACCGCACAGGGATCTATGGCTACACCTTC.

The chain joins TRBV28 to TRBJ1-2; TRBD1 might be the D (6 bases). This CDR3 has 15 amino acids. Germline CDR1 is MDHEN and CDR2 is SYDVKM. V gave up 1 base and J gave up 4 bases, with 13 bases separating them. CDR3 residues: CASSLSVAQGYGYTF. The CDR3, as DNA: TGTGCCAGCAGTTTATCCGTTGCACAGGGCTATGGCTACACCTTC.

In its sample, this clone was seen once. The chain has TRBV10-2 and TRBJ1-5; D is unclear. The CDR3 is made up of 12 amino acids. Germline assignment: CDR1 WSHSY and CDR2 SAAADI. Trimming pared 6 bases from V and 4 bases from J, leaving 7 bases between. Written as DNA, the CDR3 is TGCGCCAGCAGCACCAGAAATCAGCCCCAGCATTTT. Residues: CASSTRNQPQHF.

The chain has TRBV2 and TRBJ1-4; D not certain. The ends were cut back, 6 bases at V and 7 bases at J, with 12 bases in the middle. Germline V lookup: CDR1 SNHLY, CDR2 FYNNEI. The length of the CDR3 is 13 residues. The CDR3 DNA reads as TGTGCCAGCAGGGGGAGTTTAGCTGAAAAACTGTTTTTT. Encoded protein: CASRGSLAEKLFF.

This clone came up once. The rearrangement links TRBV4-1 to TRBJ2-1, with D perhaps matching TRBD2 (6 bases). Germline lookup yields CDR1 MGHRA and CDR2 YSYEKL. The CDR3 spans 14 residues. V was clipped by 3 bases and J by 7 bases, with 13 bases between them. CDR3 sequence: CASSQTSRANEQFF. As DNA, the CDR3 is TGCGCCAGCAGCCAGACTAGTCGGGCGAATGAGCAGTTCTTC.

The gene calls are TRBV21-1 and TRBJ2-1; the DNA was not used to check the table's D call, TRBD1. TRBV21-1 counts as a pseudogene. The CDR3 consists of 15 residues. The CDR3 sequence is CASSKVDFAGNEQFF. In DNA form, the CDR3 reads TGTGCCAGCAGCAAAGTAGACTTCGCAGGGAATGAGCAGTTCTTC.

This sequence joins TRBV6-5 and TRBJ1-1, with D unresolved. The CDR3 has 13 residues. Germline assignment: CDR1 MNHEY and CDR2 SVGAGI. With 0 bases removed from V and 7 bases from J, the gap between germline ends came to 9 bases. Here the CDR3 DNA reads TGTGCCAGCAGTTACTCGTCGGGGAGTGAAGCTTTCTTT. As protein: CASSYSSGSEAFF.